This entry describes one TCR beta chain. Its antigen is currently unknown. This sample was included in a study of early T cells in non-severe SARS-CoV-2 infection. Turning to the study itself: With bulk RNA from unsorted whole blood as input, sequencing yielded unpaired chains. Study results and caveats: VDJdb-based annotation leaned toward anti-spike CD8 responses and missed private and CD4 specificities.

Individual cDNA molecules were tagged with unique molecular identifiers, the study reported. A single record per CDR3 protein comes from TCRdb applying MiXCR to the 5' RACE reads. The table has approximately 69,000 distinct CDR3 sequences, approximately 12% seen once. V lost 2 bases and J 4 bases, leaving 10 bases between the germline ends. Germline V gene sequence: CDR1 MNHEY, CDR2 SMNVEV (reference sequence). This CDR3 has 14 amino acids. Sequencing input: whole blood. The sequence derives from an adult who was a healthcare worker with PCR-confirmed SARS-CoV-2 infection or an uninfected control (not recorded which). This chain joins TRBV27 and TRBJ2-3; D may be TRBD2 (5 bases). CDR3 sequence reads: CASSLRGTADTQYF. The CDR3 DNA follows: TGTGCCAGCAGTTTACGGGGAACCGCAGATACGCAGTATTTT.